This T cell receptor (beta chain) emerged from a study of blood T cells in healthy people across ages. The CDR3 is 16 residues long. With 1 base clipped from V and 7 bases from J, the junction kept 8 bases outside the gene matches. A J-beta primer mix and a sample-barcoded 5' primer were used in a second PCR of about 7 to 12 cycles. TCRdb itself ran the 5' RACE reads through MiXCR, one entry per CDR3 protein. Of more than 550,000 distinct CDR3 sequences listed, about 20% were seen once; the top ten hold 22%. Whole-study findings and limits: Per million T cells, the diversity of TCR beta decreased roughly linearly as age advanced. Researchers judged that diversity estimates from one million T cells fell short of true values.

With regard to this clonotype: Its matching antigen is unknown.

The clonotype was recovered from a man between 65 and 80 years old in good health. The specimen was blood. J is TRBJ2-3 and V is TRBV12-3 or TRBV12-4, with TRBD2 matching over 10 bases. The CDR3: CASSLDPSGRAHTQYF. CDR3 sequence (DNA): TGTGCCAGCAGTTTAGACCCTAGCGGGAGAGCACATACGCAGTATTTT.